The 15 T cell receptor beta chains reported below all come from one sample, sequenced in a study of CD4 and CD8 cells across lung adenocarcinoma regions. From the PCR reads, TCRdb called clonotypes with MiXCR, one entry per CDR3 protein. This table holds roughly 13,000 distinct CDR3 sequences, 35% to 55% found once. Sequencing input: CD4+ T cells from the center of a lung tumor. These receptors were taken from a male donor with lung adenocarcinoma. The CD4 and CD8 labels of this study may be unreliable.

The CDR3 region has the DNA TGCAGTGCTCCTAGCCCGGCTAGCGGGAACTACAATGAGCAGTTCTTC. As protein: CSAPSPASGNYNEQFF. The genes are TRBV20-1 and TRBJ2-1; 9 bases are shared with TRBD2. J lost 3 bases, V lost 5 bases, and 11 bases had no gene match. The CDR3 extends over 16 amino acids. Germline V lookup: CDR1 DFQATT, CDR2 SNEGSKA (reference sequence).

This clonotype was seen repeatedly, ten times or more. The chain has TRBV7-2 and TRBJ1-1; maybe TRBD1 (5 bases). The germline CDR1 and CDR2 sequences are SGHTA and FQGNSA. Trimming shortened V by 5 bases and J by 10 bases, and 26 bases separated the two germline ends. The CDR3 is made up of 16 amino acids. CDR3 sequence (DNA): TGTGCCAGCAGCCAATGGTTCTCCAGGGTTAAAGCTGGAGCTTTCTTT. This gives the protein CASSQWFSRVKAGAFF.

Turning to this clonotype: Relative to the germline gene, one junction end is altered; a read error may explain this. The rearrangement joins TRBV6-1 to TRBJ2-4, with 8 bases matching TRBD2. The V gene's germline CDR1 is MNHNS and CDR2 SASEGT. This CDR3 spans 15 amino acids. In DNA, the CDR3 is TGTGCCAGCAGTGAAATGGCTAGCGGGCAAAAGATTCAGTACTTC. This codes for CASSEMASGQKIQYF.

Comments on this clonotype: The junction does not match germline at one end; this may be a read error. The chain links TRBV6-1 to TRBJ2-1; TRBD2 is a possible D gene (6 bases). Germline lookup yields CDR1 MNHNS and CDR2 SASEGT. CDR3 length: 14 residues. CDR3 in DNA: TGTGCCAGCAGTCTCTTTTCTAGCGTCAGGGAGCTGTTCTTC. It is translated as CASSLFSSVRELFF.

The chain links TRBV7-8 to TRBJ2-3; D ambiguous. The closer fit of TRBJ2-7 to the DNA end suggests the J call may be wrong. The CDR3 is made up of 15 amino acids. CDR1 SGHVS and CDR2 FQNEAQ come from the germline V gene. CDR3 sequence reads: CASSLAWAGTYEQYF. The CDR3, as DNA: TGTGCCAGCAGCTTAGCATGGGCAGGAACCTACGAGCAGTACTTC.

This clonotype was recorded a few times. CDR3 coding DNA: TGTGCCAGCAGTAGGGCTGCGGGTCAGGAGACCCAGTACTTC. It specifies CASSRAAGQETQYF. This chain uses TRBV6-1 with TRBJ2-5; perhaps TRBD2 as D (5 bases). Trimming shortened V by 5 bases and J by 5 bases, and 15 bases separated the two germline ends. This CDR3 has 14 amino acids. CDR1 and CDR2 (germline): MNHNS, SASEGT.

The rearrangement links TRBV25-1 to TRBJ2-1, with 11 bases identical to TRBD2. This CDR3 contains 15 residues. From germline, CDR1 is MGHDK and CDR2 SYGVNS. Trimming took 7 bases from V and 6 from J; bases not matched to a gene: 8. For the CDR3, the DNA is TGTGCCAGCATCGGTAGCGGGAGGGGGATCAATGAGCAGTTCTTC. It yields the protein CASIGSGRGINEQFF.

By frequency in the sample, this clonotype is medium-sized. V is TRBV6-1 and J is TRBJ2-1; 10 nucleotides align to TRBD1. The length of the CDR3 is 15 residues. Trimming removed 6 bases from V and 5 bases from J; junction bases left unmatched: 7. Germline CDR1 is MNHNS and CDR2 is SASEGT. The CDR3 DNA reads as TGTGCCAGCAGCGAACCGGGACAGGGGAACAATGAGCAGTTCTTC. It encodes CASSEPGQGNNEQFF.

The chain carries TRBV12-3 or TRBV12-4 and TRBJ1-6, with D tentatively TRBD1 (6 bases). The CDR3 has 14 residues. V lost 4 bases and J lost 9, with 13 bases in between. CDR3 coding DNA: TGTGCCAGCAGTTCACAGGGTATGAGTTCACCCCTCCACTTT. Translation: CASSSQGMSSPLHF.

The sample holds a few counts of this clonotype. The chain recombines TRBV6-5 with TRBJ1-1; no clear D gene. Trimming removed 0 bases at V and 11 bases at J, with 7 bases between. CDR1 MNHEY and CDR2 SVGAGI come from the germline V gene. The CDR3 totals 11 residues. The CDR3 sequence is CASSYSMWAFF. The CDR3 DNA reads as TGTGCCAGCAGTTACTCAATGTGGGCTTTCTTT.

CDR3 in DNA: TGTGCCAGCAGTGAACTTGCCGGGGAGCTGTTTTTT. It specifies CASSELAGELFF. The chain has TRBV6-1 and TRBJ2-2; D remains ambiguous. The CDR3 covers 12 residues. Per the germline V gene, CDR1 is MNHNS and CDR2 is SASEGT. Trimming removed 2 bases at V and 6 bases at J, with 4 bases between.

The chain employs TRBV6-5 and TRBJ2-4; perhaps D is TRBD1 or TRBD2 (5 bases each). Matching the DNA end better, TRBJ2-3 makes the J call doubtful. The germline V gene encodes CDR1 MNHEY and CDR2 SVGAGI. The CDR3 sequence is 15 residues long. CDR3 loop: CASSSGLRAKDTQYF. The CDR3 nucleotides are TGTGCCAGCAGTTCGGGGCTGCGAGCCAAAGACACGCAGTATTTT.

The CDR3 protein is CASSYLETGWDYEQYF. The CDR3 nucleotides read TGTGCCAGCAGTTACCTTGAGACAGGGTGGGATTACGAGCAGTACTTC. The V and J genes are TRBV6-2 or TRBV6-3 and TRBJ2-1; 7 nucleotides match TRBD1. The DNA end is more similar to TRBJ2-7, so the J call may be wrong. The CDR3 is 16 residues long. Germline V CDR1 and CDR2: MNHEY, SVGEGT.

Remarks on this clonotype: An end of the junction differs from the germline gene, which may be a read error. The chain uses TRBV6-1 and TRBJ2-3; D ambiguous. CDR1 and CDR2 (germline): MNHNS, SASEGT. CDR3 length equals 12 residues. The CDR3 DNA follows: TGTGCCAGCAGTGAAGCCACTAATATTCAGTACTTT. Its protein is CASSEATNIQYF.

Many counts were recorded for this clonotype. The rearrangement joins TRBV6-1 to TRBJ2-1, with unresolved D. The J call may not be correct, given that the DNA end is closer to TRBJ2-7. The CDR3 is 9 residues long. Germline lookup yields CDR1 MNHNS and CDR2 SASEGT. DNA of the CDR3: TGTGCCAGCAACTACGAGCAGTACTTC. Translated: CASNYEQYF.